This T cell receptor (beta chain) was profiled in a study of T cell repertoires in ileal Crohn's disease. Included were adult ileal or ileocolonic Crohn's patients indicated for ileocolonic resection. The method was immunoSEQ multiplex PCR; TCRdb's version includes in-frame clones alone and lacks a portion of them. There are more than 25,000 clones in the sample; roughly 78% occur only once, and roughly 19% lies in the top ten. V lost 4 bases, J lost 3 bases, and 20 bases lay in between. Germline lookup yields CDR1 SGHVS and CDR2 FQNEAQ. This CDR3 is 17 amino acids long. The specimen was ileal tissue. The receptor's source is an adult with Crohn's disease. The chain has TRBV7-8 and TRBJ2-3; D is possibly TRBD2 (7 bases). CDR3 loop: CASSSPRRGPLTDTQYF. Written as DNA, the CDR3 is TGTGCCAGCAGCTCCCCGAGGCGGGGGCCCTTGACAGATACGCAGTATTTT.